This T cell receptor beta chain derives from a study of beta chain features in type 1 diabetes. Looking at the study overall: On cell yields, gender and age, patients and healthy donors were similar. Study conclusions and caveats: Junctions at VDJ sites from type 1 diabetes patients had fewer insertions and more deletions.

CD4+ naive, central memory, regulatory and stem cell-like memory subsets were isolated by sorting on CD45RO/CCR7/CD25/CD127/CD95/CD27. Germline CDR1 and CDR2: SGHTA and FQGNSA. The CDR3 sequence is 15 residues long. The junction had 8 bases not matched to a gene; V was cut back by 5 bases and J by 4 bases. This clone has only a few counts. The antigen is unknown. Expressed TCRB transcripts were sequenced after all isolated RNA was converted to cDNA. Measured with immunoSEQ multiplex PCR; TCRdb has only the in-frame clones, and not every one. The top ten clones hold about 0.026% of a sample with under 250,000 clones, less than 15% of them seen once.

Material for sequencing was naive CD4+ T cells from blood. The TCR originated in a middle-aged woman in good health. The gene calls are TRBV7-2 and TRBJ2-5, with TRBD2 identical over 9 bases. The chain's CDR3 is CASSRTSEYRETQYF. DNA of the CDR3: TGTGCCAGCAGCCGGACTAGCGAGTATAGAGAGACCCAGTACTTC.